Detailed here is one T cell receptor (beta chain). Its antigen is unknown. Base-call qualities are not available, and no considerably larger clone is one nucleotide away. In total, fewer than 750 healthy bone marrow donors made up the cohort. At the time of sampling, all cohort members were nominally healthy, though unrecorded immune exposures were likely present. The donor was CMV seronegative and was included in the group of 352 seronegative cohort members. A peripheral blood sample was collected from each donor, and TCR beta sequencing was performed on peripheral blood mononuclear cells. The Qiagen DNeasy Blood Extraction Kit was used to extract genomic DNA from the blood cell samples. This sample is drawn from a study of cytomegalovirus exposure and HLA in healthy donors (dated by TCRdb to the late 2010s). Regarding the complete study: According to an earlier analysis of several hundred of the donors, roughly 180 million T cells yielded 95 million to 140 million unique TCR beta sequences and 276 Gb of sequence data. An early release covering about 600 HLA-typed donors comprised 250 to 350 gigabases of sequencing data and tens of millions of unique TCR sequences. Of the approximately 400 genotyped donors, 81% were placed in the genetic ancestry cluster associated with self-reported Caucasian donors. The study was designed to test whether signatures of past pathogen exposure could be identified by cataloging public T cell receptors. Using immunosequencing, the study profiled T cell repertoires from 500 to 800 subjects and related those repertoires to cytomegalovirus serostatus. In addition to the first cohort of hundreds of subjects, a separate validation cohort of 130 or so different subjects was used. The study combined high-throughput TCR immunosequencing, statistical association of individual TCRs with disease status, and machine learning to predict cytomegalovirus infection status. In a later analysis, previously published TCR beta repertoires from 550 to 750 donors were re-analyzed and high-resolution HLA genotyping was added so that TCR occurrence patterns could be studied. In the later analysis, no new phenotypic data were used to find candidate immune exposures; instead, reliance was placed on TCR beta sequences and their occurrence across donors. To decide whether each TCR beta V gene segment behaved as functional or pseudogenic, an earlier analysis of some 580 of the donors relied on high-throughput TCR beta sequencing. Donor age, sex, ethnicity and CMV serostatus were compiled together with the repertoire data. Genome-wide SNP genotypes for about 65% of the roughly 670 donors were used in a later genetic analysis, which treated that subset as a discovery cohort. All discovery cohort repertoires had been generated using a single sequencing platform. HLA typing covered class I and class II loci at four-digit resolution. The number of donors typed differed by locus, with about 629-640 for A, B, C, DRB1 and DQB1, about 500 for DQA1, 600 to 610 for DPA1, and some 440 for DPB1. About 5 DR-DQ haplotypes were handled as single units for association and clustering, since linkage in the cohort was strong. Among roughly 400 genotyped donors of the cohort, an average of approximately 200,000 unique TCR beta nucleotide sequences was sequenced per donor, of which roughly 18% were non-productive. Overall study outcomes, separate from this receptor: According to a later analysis, most CMV-associated TCR beta chains appeared to be HLA-restricted, and the HLA associations seemed to be driven largely by CMV exposure. Linkage disequilibrium might explain the correlated functional status among segregating V segments, but an unknown experimental factor could not be excluded. A later analysis associated 15,000 to 20,000 TCR beta sequences with specific HLA alleles at a false discovery rate of 0.05. In a later genetic analysis, a missense DCLRE1C variant was associated with V-gene and J-gene trimming of TCR beta chains, and the association was replicated in an independent cohort. According to a later analysis, parvovirus B19, influenza, CMV and Epstein-Barr virus appeared linked to several top co-occurrence clusters. A later analysis found that HLA-associated TCR beta chains were more clonally expanded and had lower generation probabilities than equally common non-associated chains. According to a later genetic analysis, donors in an Asian-associated ancestry cluster had fewer N-insertions in productive TCRs than the approximately 670-donor mean. Because counts were too low, under 20 rarely observed V segments, including chromosome 9 orphons, were left out of the earlier analysis of several hundred of the donors. Three of the identified cytomegalovirus-associated TCR beta chains were confirmed in vitro to be specific for cytomegalovirus antigens. HLA typing was unavailable for some donors at each locus, so association tests used only the typed subset. A later analysis found that TCR association rates varied across HLA loci, with DRB1 alleles showing the most associated TCRs and HLA-C alleles the fewest. The study gave a list of over 150 TCR beta chains associated with cytomegalovirus. Cytomegalovirus status was reported to be diagnosed by the classifier with high specificity and sensitivity in both the original and validation cohorts. Most TCR sequences were seen in very few donors, while some public TCRs were found in many individuals. Only TCR beta chains were sequenced in this cohort, and the absence of alpha or paired-chain data limited detectable features. The presence/absence analyses assumed that sequencing depth was roughly uniform across donors, and that assumption may not be true. Some IMGT-functional V segments, including TRBV6-2 and TRBV6-3, could not be told apart with the 87-base-pair reads, so those segments were excluded. For the cohort, immune exposure information was limited to CMV serostatus. Broadly in line with IMGT annotations, most TCR beta V segments showed up in productive rearrangements about 87% or about 30% of the time in an earlier analysis of around 550 of the donors. It was suggested by the authors that the approach could potentially be generalized to other disease states and immunological phenotypes. When HLA alleles, especially DR and DQ, strongly co-occurred, attributing TCR associations to individual alleles was difficult. The sequencing pipeline was judged likely to have produced a cluster of highly shared sequence variants as a technical artifact. A further reported finding was that TCR beta sequences accurately predicted the HLA-A and HLA-B alleles for most subjects in the first cohort.

The CDR3 has 13 amino acids, counting the end cysteine and phenylalanine. Left in the record is the CDR3 DNA by itself, 39 bases read in frame from the first base. The V and J ends are trimmed by 0 bases and 11 bases, leaving 16 bases between them. CDR1 and CDR2, per the germline V gene (reference sequence), are GTSNPN and SVGIG. Library generation was performed with the immunoSEQ multiplex PCR assay. A mixture of 60 forward primers for TCR Vbeta segments and 13 reverse primers for TCR Jbeta segments was used in the multiplex PCR. A multiplex PCR assay on genomic DNA amplified the CDR3 region of rearranged TCR beta genes. The Illumina HiSeq System was used to sequence the amplified TCR beta libraries as 87-base-pair reads. Per the source publication's procedure: In a later analysis, some 80 million unique TCR beta chains were counted across the 500 to 850 repertoires, and some 10 million of these chains were shared by at least two donors. Raw reads were error-corrected and collapsed into unique sequences with a nearest-neighbor algorithm that merged closely related sequences to remove PCR and sequencing errors. To assign V, D and J gene segments, CDR3 sequences were aligned to IMGT reference sequences. For a sequence to be retained, at least a six-nucleotide match to both a V gene segment and a J gene segment was required. Rearrangements were classified as productive when the CDR3 lacked stop codons and remained in frame with V and J, and all other rearrangements were classified as non-productive. CDR3 was defined according to IMGT convention as the region running from the second conserved V-encoded cysteine to the conserved J-encoded phenylalanine. The earlier analysis of about 610 of the donors excluded any sequence lacking an unambiguous match to a single V gene segment. An earlier analysis of approximately 590 of the donors classified V segments as functional when productive rearrangements were above 56.7% and as segregating when the standard deviation between donors was above 5%. A statistical classification framework was developed to diagnose cytomegalovirus status using the catalog of TCR beta chain sequences. V and J gene assignment, in a later analysis, came from comparing TCR nucleotide sequences with IMGT/GENE-DB human TR gene sequences. Using the TCRdist pipeline, a later analysis assigned CDR3 sequences along with most-parsimonious VDJ recombination scenarios. In a later analysis, each TCR beta chain was defined by its CDR3 amino acid sequence together with its V-gene family, and reads without a unique V-gene family were excluded. To address suspected cross-contamination and a sequencing artifact, a later analysis removed a few hundred highly shared, low-generation-probability nucleotide sequences. In a later analysis, a clonal expansion index was calculated for each public chain from normalized within-repertoire ranks of inferred template counts. Generation probabilities in a later analysis came from a VDJ recombination model fitted to out-of-frame rearrangements, and those results were checked against IGoR. In a later analysis, hypergeometric tests were used to score TCR-TCR, TCR-HLA and TCR-CMV co-occurrence, with a repertoire-size bias correction applied to TCR pairs. A later analysis estimated false discovery rates by permuting HLA or CMV assignments 20 times. A later analysis grouped co-occurring TCRs with DBSCAN, adding TCRdist sequence similarity when clustering within HLA-allele-positive subsets. For co-occurrence clustering, repertoires with fewer than 30,000 or more than 120,000 public chains were excluded, along with four to six repertoires with anomalous nucleotide sharing. What TCRdb holds here is the immuneACCESS table cut down to in-frame rearrangements. Part of the clones is not present; checked against another copy, under half of the missing clones reflect an unresolved V gene, and the others are unexplained. From that table come the V and J calls and clone size; the DNA was used to work out D and trimming. The sample yields under 150,000 clones; about 85% were counted once. Together, the top ten hold 1.5% to 2% of the sample.

Sample: PBMCs. In this chain, TRBV30 is recombined with TRBJ1-1; confidence is insufficient to name the D gene. This clonotype originated in a boy between 10 and 17 years old in good health and CMV-seronegative. This receptor has the CDR3 CAWSVPQNQKAFF. DNA sequence: TGTGCCTGGAGTGTACCTCAAAATCAGAAGGCTTTCTTT. The entire variable domain, with the stretches around the CDR3 drawn from the reference TRBV30 and TRBJ1-1 proteins, is SQTIHQWPATLVQPVGSPLSLECTVEGTSNPNLYWYRQAAGRGLQLLFYSVGIGQISSEVPQNLSASRPQDRQFILSSKKLLLSDSGFYLCAWSVPQNQKAFFGQGTRLTVV.